A selection of T cell receptor beta chains follows, all from one sample in a study of OX40 agonist ivuxolimab in advanced cancers. TCRdb keeps only in-frame clones here, not all; method: immunoSEQ multiplex PCR. The sample consists of some 78,000 clones, 85% to 90% of them appearing once. The starting material was CD4+ or CD8+ T cells sorted from blood, obtained in a trial of the OX40 agonist ivuxolimab. The source is an adult with an advanced solid tumor such as melanoma, head and neck, liver or kidney cancer. Both conserved end residues are part of each CDR3. A D gene is named only where the DNA matches it firmly. Size is omitted from some rows. Given values are once, few, many or a class for expanded clones.

v_gene: TRBV29-1; j_gene: TRBJ1-2; abundance: .; d_gene: .; CDR3nt: TGCAGCGTCGAAGAAACAGCAGGGGTTGGCTACACCTTC; CDR3aa: CSVEETAGVGYTF
v_gene: TRBV7-9; j_gene: TRBJ2-5; abundance: .; d_gene: TRBD2; CDR3nt: TGTGCCAGCAGCCGATCCTCGGGGGGAGAGACCCAGTACTTC; CDR3aa: CASSRSSGGETQYF
v_gene: TRBV5-4; j_gene: TRBJ2-3; abundance: .; d_gene: .; CDR3nt: TGTGCCAGCAGCCCTAGCACAGATACGCAGTATTTT; CDR3aa: CASSPSTDTQYF
v_gene: TRBV10-3; j_gene: TRBJ2-1; abundance: .; d_gene: .; CDR3nt: TGTGCCATCGGGAGGACAGCTGACAATGAGCAGTTCTTC; CDR3aa: CAIGRTADNEQFF
v_gene: TRBV15; j_gene: TRBJ1-3; abundance: .; d_gene: .; CDR3nt: TGTGCCACCAGCAGAGCAGCCAGAGGGGTTGGAAACACCATATATTTT; CDR3aa: CATSRAARGVGNTIYF
v_gene: TRBV5-1; j_gene: TRBJ1-3; abundance: medium-sized; d_gene: .; CDR3nt: TGCGCCAGCAGCTTGGGGAGTTCAAACACCATATATTTT; CDR3aa: CASSLGSSNTIYF
v_gene: TRBV2; j_gene: TRBJ1-1; abundance: few; d_gene: .; CDR3nt: TGTGCCAGCATGAGGGGGATGAACACTGAAGCTTTCTTT; CDR3aa: CASMRGMNTEAFF
v_gene: TRBV11-3; j_gene: TRBJ2-2; abundance: .; d_gene: .; CDR3nt: TGTGCCAGCAGCTCCAACCGGGCGGGCACCGGGGAGCTGTTTTTT; CDR3aa: CASSSNRAGTGELFF
v_gene: TRBV18; j_gene: TRBJ1-5; abundance: once; d_gene: TRBD1; CDR3nt: TGTGCCAGCTCGCAGGGGGCCAATCAGCCCCAGCATTTT; CDR3aa: CASSQGANQPQHF
v_gene: TRBV6-6; j_gene: TRBJ1-2; abundance: .; d_gene: .; CDR3nt: TGTGCCAGCAGTTACTCAATCTATGGCTACACCTTC; CDR3aa: CASSYSIYGYTF
v_gene: TRBV7-8; j_gene: TRBJ2-3; abundance: .; d_gene: .; CDR3nt: TGTGCCAGCAGCTTAGCTAGTGGGGTCACAGATACGCAGTATTTT; CDR3aa: CASSLASGVTDTQYF
v_gene: TRBV11-3; j_gene: TRBJ2-2; abundance: .; d_gene: .; CDR3nt: TGTGCCAGCAGCTTCTCGACTAGAGGGGCGACCGGGGAGCTGTTTTTT; CDR3aa: CASSFSTRGATGELFF
v_gene: TRBV7-2; j_gene: TRBJ1-1; abundance: .; d_gene: TRBD1; CDR3nt: TGTGCCAGCAGCAAGGGACAGGGCCTGAACACTGAAGCTTTCTTT; CDR3aa: CASSKGQGLNTEAFF
v_gene: TRBV7-6; j_gene: TRBJ1-6; abundance: .; d_gene: .; CDR3nt: TGTGCCAGCAAGGGACTGGTTAATTCACCCCTCCACTTT; CDR3aa: CASKGLVNSPLHF
v_gene: TRBV28; j_gene: TRBJ1-1; abundance: .; d_gene: .; CDR3nt: TGTGCCAGCAGTTCACGCCCGGGGGTGGGAAACACTGAAGCTTTCTTT; CDR3aa: CASSSRPGVGNTEAFF
v_gene: TRBV9; j_gene: TRBJ2-5; abundance: once; d_gene: .; CDR3nt: TGTGCCAGCAGCCCCCCCCGGGTGGGAGGGGGAGAGACCCAGTACTTC; CDR3aa: CASSPPRVGGGETQYF
v_gene: TRBV14; j_gene: TRBJ1-1; abundance: .; d_gene: .; CDR3nt: TGTGCCAGCAGCCAATCACAGCTGACTGAAGCTTTCTTT; CDR3aa: CASSQSQLTEAFF
v_gene: TRBV9; j_gene: TRBJ2-2; abundance: .; d_gene: .; CDR3nt: TGTGCCAGCAGCGTAGGCTGGGCGAACACCGGGGAGCTGTTTTTT; CDR3aa: CASSVGWANTGELFF
v_gene: TRBV29-1; j_gene: TRBJ2-5; abundance: .; d_gene: .; CDR3nt: TGCAGCGTTGGGTTCCCCGGGGAGACCCAGTACTTC; CDR3aa: CSVGFPGETQYF
v_gene: TRBV7-2; j_gene: TRBJ2-7; abundance: .; d_gene: TRBD1; CDR3nt: TGTGCCAGCAGCTTTAGGACAGGGGACTACGAGCAGTACTTC; CDR3aa: CASSFRTGDYEQYF
v_gene: TRBV5-5; j_gene: TRBJ1-6; abundance: .; d_gene: .; CDR3nt: TGTGCCAGCAACGAACAGTTAACGGATAATTCACCCCTCCACTTT; CDR3aa: CASNEQLTDNSPLHF
v_gene: TRBV29-1; j_gene: TRBJ2-3; abundance: .; d_gene: TRBD1; CDR3nt: TGCAGCGTTGGGCCGGGACAGTACACAGATACGCAGTATTTT; CDR3aa: CSVGPGQYTDTQYF
v_gene: TRBV6-6; j_gene: TRBJ2-7; abundance: .; d_gene: .; CDR3nt: TGTGCCAGCAGTTCCGGGAGAGGTTGGCAGTACTTC; CDR3aa: CASSSGRGWQYF
v_gene: TRBV5-4; j_gene: TRBJ2-3; abundance: .; d_gene: TRBD1; CDR3nt: TGTGCCAGCAGCATTGGACAGGGTACAGATACGCAGTATTTT; CDR3aa: CASSIGQGTDTQYF
v_gene: TRBV15; j_gene: TRBJ2-7; abundance: .; d_gene: .; CDR3nt: TGTGCCACCAGCAGACCGGGCGCTAACTCCTACGAGCAGTACTTC; CDR3aa: CATSRPGANSYEQYF
v_gene: TRBV7-2; j_gene: TRBJ2-5; abundance: .; d_gene: .; CDR3nt: TGTGCCAGCAGCTCGGAAGCCCGGGCGACCCAGTACTTC; CDR3aa: CASSSEARATQYF
v_gene: TRBV7-9; j_gene: TRBJ1-1; abundance: .; d_gene: TRBD1; CDR3nt: TGTGCCAGCAGCCATGGGACAGTCATGAACACTGAAGCTTTCTTT; CDR3aa: CASSHGTVMNTEAFF
v_gene: TRBV19; j_gene: TRBJ1-2; abundance: .; d_gene: .; CDR3nt: TGTGCCAGTAGTAGGGAGGGGAACTATGGCTACACCTTC; CDR3aa: CASSREGNYGYTF
v_gene: TRBV6-5; j_gene: TRBJ2-1; abundance: .; d_gene: .; CDR3nt: TGTGCCAGCAGGCAGGGTGGGGGGGCCGGAGAGCAGTTCTTC; CDR3aa: CASRQGGGAGEQFF
v_gene: TRBV10-1; j_gene: TRBJ2-2; abundance: .; d_gene: .; CDR3nt: TGCGCCAGCAGGGTACAGGGAAACACCGGGGAGCTGTTTTTT; CDR3aa: CASRVQGNTGELFF
v_gene: TRBV10-1; j_gene: TRBJ1-4; abundance: .; d_gene: .; CDR3nt: TGCGCCACACGTCGGAGGGCGCAAATTGAAAAACTGTTTTTT; CDR3aa: CATRRRAQIEKLFF
v_gene: TRBV5-1; j_gene: TRBJ1-1; abundance: .; d_gene: TRBD1; CDR3nt: TGCGCCAGCAGCCCTCGACAGGGGGATGGCACTGAAGCTTTCTTT; CDR3aa: CASSPRQGDGTEAFF